This TCR beta chain is drawn from a study of identical twins' blood T cells. The CDR3 runs 12 residues. Germline CDR1 SQVTM, CDR2 ANQGSEA. V lost 3 bases to trimming and J lost 0 bases, with 4 bases between them. TCRdb passed the 5' RACE reads through MiXCR, listing each CDR3 protein once. The repertoire holds about 370,000 distinct CDR3 sequences, with approximately 30% as singletons. This clonotype was picked up a small number of times. This clonotype was sampled from a woman aged 18 to 55 in good health. Sequenced material: PBMCs. This sequence joins TRBV29-1 and TRBJ2-3; unclear D gene. CDR3 nucleotide sequence: TGCAGCGTTGATTTTAGCACAGATACGCAGTATTTT. This translates into CSVDFSTDTQYF.